Below, 30 T cell receptor beta chains from the same sample are listed, as sequenced in a study of T cell changes during pregnancy in multiple sclerosis. Profiled with immunoSEQ multiplex PCR; TCRdb holds only in-frame clones, not every one. The table has 71,000 or so clones, more than 90% seen once; the top ten hold roughly 1.2%. Sample: peripheral blood, taken in the third trimester of pregnancy. The origin of the receptors is a female donor with multiple sclerosis, enrolled in a pregnancy study.

V and J are TRBV6-6 and TRBJ1-3; no definite D call. This CDR3 is built from 15 residues. Germline CDR1 and CDR2: MNHNY and SVGAGI (reference sequence). Trimming stripped 6 bases from V and 0 bases from J, with 12 bases between. As DNA, the CDR3 is TGTGCCAGCAGCCCCGGGATTCACTCTGGAAACACCATATATTTT. Its translation: CASSPGIHSGNTIYF.

The CDR3 loop is CSVSDRGRYEQYF. The CDR3 nucleotides are TGCAGCGTATCGGACAGGGGGCGTTACGAGCAGTACTTC. The rearrangement joins TRBV29-1 to TRBJ2-7; 11 nucleotides match TRBD1. Per germline, CDR1 SQVTM and CDR2 ANQGSEA. V trimming: 6 bases; J trimming: 4 bases; junction bases outside the gene matches: 5. The CDR3 is 13 residues long.

V gene TRBV10-1 combines with J gene TRBJ2-1, with a weak D call TRBD2 (6 bases). CDR3 length: 13 amino acids. Trimming removed 6 bases from V and 10 bases from J, with 16 bases in between. Germline CDR1 reads WNHNN; CDR2 reads SYGVQD (reference sequence). In DNA, the CDR3 is TGCGCCAGCAGGGTATCGGCGGGGCCCGAGCAGTTCTTC. Its translation: CASRVSAGPEQFF.

The chain joins TRBV4-1 to TRBJ2-1; a possible D gene is TRBD2 (5 bases). V was shortened by 2 bases and J by 7 bases, with 24 bases between the two germline ends. Germline CDR1 and CDR2: MGHRA and YSYEKL. The CDR3 is 18 residues long. CDR3 sequence: CASSQSRGLRLYGNEQFF. CDR3 sequence (DNA): TGCGCCAGCAGCCAATCCCGTGGACTCCGGCTATATGGGAATGAGCAGTTCTTC.

This clone was picked up one time. This sequence joins TRBV29-1 and TRBJ1-2; no clear D gene. CDR1 and CDR2 from the germline V gene are SQVTM and ANQGSEA. This CDR3 contains 11 residues. The V gene lost 5 bases and the J gene lost 7 bases, with 11 bases spanning the gap. CDR3 in DNA: TGCAGCGTTCCCGAAACGGTTGGCTACACCTTC. It encodes CSVPETVGYTF. The full variable domain, rest sourced from reference TRBV29-1 and TRBJ1-2, is SAVISQKPSRDICQRGTSLTIQCQVDSQVTMMFWYRQQPGQSLTLIATANQGSEATYESGFVIDKFPISRPNLTFSTLTVSNMSPEDSSIYLCSVPETVGYTFGSGTRLTVV.

The gene calls are TRBV30 and TRBJ1-2, with D maybe TRBD1 (5 bases). The length of the CDR3 is 15 residues. Per the germline V gene, CDR1 is GTSNPN and CDR2 is SVGIG (reference sequence). V lost 0 bases and J lost 0, with 11 bases in between. The CDR3 sequence is CAWSVAGGSNYGYTF. The DNA for the CDR3 is TGTGCCTGGAGTGTAGCTGGGGGGTCTAACTATGGCTACACCTTC.

The V and J genes are TRBV4-2 and TRBJ2-2, with 7 bases identical to TRBD1. Trimming removed 1 base from V and 3 bases from J; junction bases left unmatched: 8. The CDR3 has 17 residues. CDR1 LGHNA and CDR2 YNFKEQ come from the germline V gene. CDR3 bases: TGTGCCAGCAGCCAAGGAGTCGGGACAGACTACACCGGGGAGCTGTTTTTT. It specifies CASSQGVGTDYTGELFF.

The V call is TRBV19, the J call TRBJ1-5; TRBD1 matches at 8 bases. Germline lookup yields CDR1 LNHDA and CDR2 SQIVND (reference sequence). V lost 6 bases, J lost 6 bases, and 16 bases stayed unmatched. The CDR3 is 17 amino acids. The CDR3 here is CASSRDPQGVVSQPQHF. CDR3 coding DNA: TGTGCCAGTAGCCGCGACCCACAGGGGGTAGTTAGTCAGCCCCAGCATTTT.

The rearrangement joins TRBV9 to TRBJ2-1; D may be TRBD2 (5 bases). CDR3 length: 15 residues. The V gene's germline CDR1 is SGDLS and CDR2 YYNGEE. V lost 1 base, J lost 3 bases, and 11 bases lay in between. The CDR3 DNA reads TGTGCCAGCAGCGTAATGTCTAGCAGCTACAATGAGCAGTTCTTC. Its translation: CASSVMSSSYNEQFF.

This chain links TRBV19 with TRBJ2-5; 11 bases are a match to TRBD2. V shed 4 bases, J shed 0 bases, and the junction held 10 bases outside the gene matches. This CDR3 is 18 amino acids long. Germline-derived CDR1 and CDR2 are LNHDA and SQIVND (reference sequence). CDR3: CASSTDGTSGLYQETQYF. The DNA of the CDR3 is TGTGCCAGTAGTACGGACGGGACTAGCGGACTGTACCAAGAGACCCAGTACTTC.

The chain recombines TRBV7-2 with TRBJ2-3; 7 nucleotides match TRBD2. Germline CDR1 and CDR2: SGHTA and FQGNSA. CDR3 length: 16 residues. Trimming cost V 6 bases and J 0 bases; bases outside gene matches: 9. This CDR3 reads CASSPTLAYSTDTQYF. Written as DNA, the CDR3 is TGTGCCAGCAGTCCCACACTAGCGTACAGCACAGATACGCAGTATTTT.

The CDR3 sequence is CASSRDRDNYGYTF. CDR3 nucleotide sequence: TGCGCCAGCAGCAGGGACAGGGATAACTATGGCTACACCTTC. J is TRBJ1-2 and V is TRBV5-1, with TRBD1 matching over 9 bases. J was trimmed by 1 base and V by 4 bases; bases with no gene match: 2. This CDR3 comprises 14 residues. The germline gives CDR1 SGHRS, CDR2 YFSETQ.

The rearrangement links TRBV7-2 to TRBJ2-1, with 9 nucleotides matching TRBD1. The CDR3 consists of 15 residues. The V gene's germline CDR1 is SGHTA and CDR2 FQGNSA. V lost 5 bases, J lost 8 bases, and 10 bases stayed unmatched. DNA for the CDR3: TGTGCCAGCAGCCCAGCGGGACAGGGATGGGATGAGCAGTTCTTC. This codes for CASSPAGQGWDEQFF.

V gene TRBV5-1 combines with J gene TRBJ1-1; no clear D gene. CDR3 length: 15 amino acids. Germline loops: CDR1 SGHRS, CDR2 YFSETQ. V gave up 1 base and J gave up 0 bases, with 10 bases separating them. Here the CDR3 reads CASSLSTELNTEAFF. The CDR3 coding sequence is TGCGCCAGCAGCTTGAGTACAGAGCTGAACACTGAAGCTTTCTTT.

This rearrangement joins TRBV14 to TRBJ2-3, with 12 bases lining up with TRBD2. This CDR3 comprises 19 residues. The germline V gene has CDR1 SGHDN and CDR2 FVKESK. Trimming took 0 bases from V and 4 from J; bases not matched to a gene: 11. The CDR3 loop reads CASSQESSGRAILADTQYF. CDR3 sequence (DNA): TGTGCCAGCAGCCAAGAGTCTAGCGGGAGGGCCATTCTGGCAGATACGCAGTATTTT. The complete variable domain, with remaining parts taken from reference TRBV14 and TRBJ2-3, reads EAGVTQFPSHSVIEKGQTVTLRCDPISGHDNLYWYRRVMGKEIKFLLHFVKESKQDESGMPNNRFLAERTGGTYSTLKVQPAELEDSGVYFCASSQESSGRAILADTQYFGPGTRLTVL.

The genes are TRBV5-1 and TRBJ2-5; 11 bases line up with TRBD2. The CDR3 covers 17 residues. Trimming took 3 bases from V and 5 from J; bases not matched to a gene: 12. CDR1 SGHRS and CDR2 YFSETQ come from the germline V gene. The DNA of the CDR3 is TGCGCCAGCAGCTCTCTAAGCTTCGCTAGCGGGGGGGAGACCCAGTACTTC. Encoded protein: CASSSLSFASGGETQYF. The entire variable domain, with the rest obtained from reference TRBV5-1 and TRBJ2-5, is as follows: KAGVTQTPRYLIKTRGQQVTLSCSPISGHRSVSWYQQTPGQGLQFLFEYFSETQRNKGNFPGRFSGRQFSNSRSEMNVSTLELGDSALYLCASSSLSFASGGETQYFGPGTRLLVL.

J is TRBJ1-2 and V is TRBV28; D ambiguous. Germline CDR1 is MDHEN and CDR2 is SYDVKM. The CDR3 is 16 amino acids. Trimming removed 4 bases from V and 4 bases from J, with 19 bases in between. CDR3 region: CASSSPWAGQFYGYTF. The CDR3 DNA sequence: TGTGCCAGCAGTTCCCCCTGGGCAGGCCAATTCTATGGCTACACCTTC.

This clone was picked up a small number of times. This chain uses TRBV28 with TRBJ1-2; maybe TRBD1 (5 bases). The germline V and J ends were trimmed by 5 bases and 8 bases, with 12 bases remaining between them. The CDR3 extends over 12 amino acids. Germline CDR1 reads MDHEN; CDR2 reads SYDVKM. The chain's CDR3 is CASSTGGLGYTF. The CDR3 DNA sequence: TGTGCCAGCAGTACGGGGGGGTTGGGCTACACCTTC.

This chain links TRBV5-1 with TRBJ2-1, with a possible D match to TRBD2 (6 bases). V lost 1 base to trimming and J lost 4 bases, with 15 bases between them. CDR1 SGHRS and CDR2 YFSETQ come from the germline V gene. CDR3 length: 16 residues. The CDR3 DNA follows: TGCGCCAGCAGCTTGAGTGGTAGCGGCACATACAATGAGCAGTTCTTC. It is translated as CASSLSGSGTYNEQFF.

This rearrangement joins TRBV28 to TRBJ2-7; 7 positions match TRBD2. Per germline, CDR1 MDHEN and CDR2 SYDVKM. This CDR3 region has 12 residues. J gave up 3 bases and V 10 bases, and 6 bases lay outside the gene matches. The CDR3 here is CATGLPGYEQYF. The DNA of the CDR3 is TGTGCCACGGGACTACCGGGCTACGAGCAGTACTTC.

The chain combines TRBV6-1 with TRBJ1-2, with unresolved D. Trimming pared 3 bases from V and 4 bases from J, leaving 18 bases between. Germline V gene lookup returns CDR1 MNHNS and CDR2 SASEGT. The CDR3 length is 16 residues. In DNA, the CDR3 is TGTGCCAGCAGTGAGGAAGTCGGGAACCACTTCTATGGCTACACCTTC. Its translation is CASSEEVGNHFYGYTF.

This clone was seen a handful of times. This chain joins TRBV2 and TRBJ2-7, with 9 bases lining up with TRBD1. The germline CDR1 and CDR2 sequences are SNHLY and FYNNEI. The V segment lost 8 bases and the J segment 5 bases; nucleotides outside the gene matches: 7. This CDR3 is built from 13 residues. The CDR3 DNA is TGTGCCAGCCAGGAGACAGGGGGTAACGAGCAGTACTTC. The encoded protein is CASQETGGNEQYF.

This chain links TRBV28 with TRBJ1-2; 8 positions agree with TRBD1. Germline V gene lookup returns CDR1 MDHEN and CDR2 SYDVKM. The CDR3 is 14 amino acids. V lost 6 bases and J lost 1; bases outside the gene matches: 4. CDR3 in amino acids: CASRGTGDNYGYTF. CDR3 bases: TGTGCCAGCAGAGGGACAGGAGATAACTATGGCTACACCTTC.

The chain couples TRBV21-1 to TRBJ2-7; the D call in the table, TRBD1, was not verified against the DNA. TRBV21-1 is shown as a pseudogene. CDR3 length equals 15 residues. As DNA, the CDR3 is TGTGCCAGCAGCAAAGCGTACCGGGACACCTACGAGCAGTACTTC. Its translation: CASSKAYRDTYEQYF.

This clone was seen a single time. The chain is built from TRBV18 and TRBJ1-6; D remains unclear. Trimming cost V 5 bases and J 6 bases, with 23 bases left between them. CDR3 length: 18 amino acids. CDR1 is KGHSH, CDR2 LQKENI, per germline. The CDR3 DNA follows: TGTGCCAGCTCAGCGACGGCCGCCTCCGGATCGGGTAATTCACCCCTCCACTTT. It is translated as CASSATAASGSGNSPLHF.

The gene calls are TRBV5-6 and TRBJ1-4, with 10 bases matching TRBD1. V trimming: 4 bases; J trimming: 7 bases; junction bases outside the gene matches: 7. The CDR3 covers 15 residues. Germline V gives CDR1 SGHDT, CDR2 YYEEEE. The CDR3 sequence is CASSSGQGGGEKLFF. The CDR3 region has the DNA TGTGCCAGCAGCAGCGGACAGGGGGGAGGTGAAAAACTGTTTTTT.

The genes are TRBV27 and TRBJ2-3; perhaps TRBD1 as D (5 bases). The V gene lost 3 bases and the J gene lost 1 base, with 8 bases spanning the gap. Germline CDR1 reads MNHEY; CDR2 reads SMNVEV (reference sequence). CDR3 length: 14 amino acids. The CDR3 sequence is CASSFRVRTDTQYF. In nucleotides, the CDR3 is TGTGCCAGCAGTTTCAGGGTTCGCACAGATACGCAGTATTTT.

The chain uses TRBV19 and TRBJ2-7, with a weak D call TRBD1 (6 bases). The germline V and J ends were trimmed by 4 bases and 0 bases, with 16 bases remaining between them. Germline V lookup: CDR1 LNHDA, CDR2 SQIVND (reference sequence). CDR3 length: 16 amino acids. The CDR3 here is CASSTTRQAHSYEQYF. CDR3 nucleotides: TGTGCCAGTAGTACAACGAGACAGGCCCACTCCTACGAGCAGTACTTC.

The chain recombines TRBV12-5 with TRBJ2-1; 13 bases are shared with TRBD2. Germline values: CDR1 LGHNT, CDR2 FRNRAP. The J segment lost 8 bases and the V segment lost 6 bases, leaving 10 bases of the junction unmatched. This CDR3 comprises 16 residues. CDR3 region: CASGGGLAGEGYEQFF. The CDR3 DNA sequence: TGTGCTAGTGGGGGCGGACTAGCGGGAGAAGGTTATGAGCAGTTCTTC.

V and J are TRBV9 and TRBJ2-3, with a possible D match to TRBD2 (6 bases). Per germline, CDR1 SGDLS and CDR2 YYNGEE. This CDR3 is built from 14 residues. Deletions cut 4 bases from V and 5 bases from J, with 14 bases between. The CDR3 is CASSSGGPGDTQYF. In DNA, the CDR3 is TGTGCCAGCAGCTCCGGAGGGCCAGGAGATACGCAGTATTTT.